The 5 T cell receptor beta chains in this list originate from one sample, sequenced in a study of blood T cell repertoires in COVID-19. Some clones are missing from TCRdb's copy, which holds only in-frame ones; the method was immunoSEQ multiplex PCR. In the table there are over 75,000 clones, around 93% of which are singletons. Material: peripheral blood. These receptors originate from a human donor with active COVID-19. The donor label of this sample is uncertain.

The genes are TRBV11-3 and TRBJ2-1; 9 bases match TRBD1. The V segment lost 8 bases and the J segment 5 bases; nucleotides outside the gene matches: 4. The CDR3 has 13 amino acids. CDR1 is SGHNT, CDR2 YENEEA, per germline. DNA of the CDR3: TGTGCCAGCTCACAGGGGGCAAACAATGAGCAGTTCTTC. Translating it yields CASSQGANNEQFF.

J is TRBJ1-6 and V is TRBV10-3; TRBD1 matches 7 bases. The CDR3 consists of 13 residues. J was trimmed by 5 bases and V by 11 bases; bases with no gene match: 6. Germline-derived CDR1 and CDR2 are ENHRY and SYGVKD. The CDR3 DNA reads TGTGCCCTCCGGGACAGCCATAATTCACCCCTCCACTTT. Encoded protein: CALRDSHNSPLHF.

V and J are TRBV2 and TRBJ2-4; the match to TRBD2 covers 15 bases. J gave up 7 bases and V 6 bases, and 7 bases lay outside the gene matches. Germline CDR1 is SNHLY and CDR2 is FYNNEI. This CDR3 comprises 16 residues. CDR3 in amino acids: CASRPGLAGGGNIQYF. DNA for the CDR3: TGTGCCAGCAGACCGGGACTAGCGGGGGGCGGGAACATTCAGTACTTC.

The V and J genes are TRBV28 and TRBJ2-7; 8 bases are a match to TRBD2. Germline CDR1 MDHEN, CDR2 SYDVKM. This CDR3 comprises 13 residues. The chain's CDR3 is CATAGGPTYEQYF. CDR3 nucleotide sequence: TGTGCAACCGCGGGGGGCCCCACCTACGAGCAGTACTTC.

The V and J genes are TRBV27 and TRBJ1-3; 9 nucleotides agree with TRBD1. There are 16 residues in the CDR3. Germline V gives CDR1 MNHEY, CDR2 SMNVEV (reference sequence). V was clipped by 0 bases and J by 3 bases; unmatched bases: 3. DNA for the CDR3: TGTGCCAGCAGTTTATCCGGACAGGGGCTTGGAAACACCATATATTTT. It is translated as CASSLSGQGLGNTIYF.